What follows are 11 T cell receptor beta chains derived from one specimen sequenced in a study of T cells in tuberculosis. Time point meaning: new active TB diagnosis, blood taken before or within 7 days of starting treatment. The data were produced by immunoSEQ multiplex PCR, yet TCRdb's version contains in-frame clones alone and is incomplete. Of around 30,000 clones detected, roughly 93% appear once; the ten largest clones hold 11%. The sample in question was PBMCs, obtained at tuberculosis diagnosis. The receptors stem from an adult with tuberculosis.

This chain connects TRBV2 to TRBJ2-7; D perhaps matches TRBD1 (5 bases). CDR3 size: 14 residues. V lost 6 bases and J lost 3, with 15 bases in between. Germline V CDR1 and CDR2: SNHLY, FYNNEI. CDR3 nucleotide sequence: TGTGCCAGCAGCAAGATCCAGGGTGGCTACGAGCAGTACTTC. Its protein product is CASSKIQGGYEQYF.

The rearrangement uses TRBV6-5 and TRBJ1-2; no clear D. The V and J ends lost 2 bases and 0 bases respectively, with 4 bases between them. Germline V lookup: CDR1 MNHEY, CDR2 SVGAGI. This CDR3 region has 13 residues. CDR3 in amino acids: CASSYSPNYGYTF. The CDR3 nucleotides are TGTGCCAGCAGTTACAGCCCTAACTATGGCTACACCTTC.

In this sample, this clone turned up once. V and J are TRBV4-1 and TRBJ2-3; tentatively, D is TRBD2 (6 bases). Between the trimmed V and J ends, which lost 0 bases and 0 bases, there was a span of 16 bases. From germline, CDR1 is MGHRA and CDR2 YSYEKL. The CDR3 length is 18 residues. CDR3 amino acids: CASSQDGWGEKSTDTQYF. CDR3 DNA: TGCGCCAGCAGCCAAGACGGTTGGGGGGAAAAGAGCACAGATACGCAGTATTTT.

The CDR3 DNA reads TGTGCCAGCAAATCGACTAGCGGGCTATTGAGGGGCTACGAGCAGTACTTC. Translating gives CASKSTSGLLRGYEQYF. The chain joins TRBV2 to TRBJ2-7; 10 positions agree with TRBD2. Germline CDR1 reads SNHLY; CDR2 reads FYNNEI. V shed 7 bases, J shed 3 bases, and the junction held 15 bases outside the gene matches. The CDR3 contains 17 residues. The full variable domain, with the rest looked up from reference TRBV2 and TRBJ2-7, is EPEVTQTPSHQVTQMGQEVILRCVPISNHLYFYWYRQILGQKVEFLVSFYNNEISEKSEIFDDQFSVERPDGSNFTLKIRSTKLEDSAMYFCASKSTSGLLRGYEQYFGPGTRLTVT.

The chain uses TRBV28 and TRBJ2-5; possible D gene TRBD2, 6 bases. CDR3 length: 16 residues. Trimming shortened V by 3 bases and J by 3 bases, and 17 bases separated the two germline ends. Germline CDR1 is MDHEN and CDR2 is SYDVKM. Here the CDR3 reads CASSFPRCGGEETQYF. CDR3 nucleotides: TGTGCCAGCAGTTTCCCCAGGTGCGGCGGGGAAGAGACCCAGTACTTC.

V usage is TRBV6-5 and J usage is TRBJ2-7; 8 bases agree with TRBD1. Germline assignment: CDR1 MNHEY and CDR2 SVGAGI. V lost 0 bases, J lost 7 bases, and 5 bases stayed unmatched. This CDR3 is 14 amino acids long. The CDR3 loop is CASSYSGQGREQYF. CDR3 sequence (DNA): TGTGCCAGCAGTTACTCTGGACAGGGCCGGGAGCAGTACTTC.

The chain links TRBV2 to TRBJ2-7, with TRBD1 identical over 9 bases. Trimming removed 8 bases from V and 3 bases from J; junction bases left unmatched: 2. Germline assignment: CDR1 SNHLY and CDR2 FYNNEI. The CDR3 extends over 12 amino acids. The CDR3 loop reads CASWTGDYEQYF. The CDR3 DNA reads as TGTGCCAGCTGGACAGGGGACTACGAGCAGTACTTC.

The chain employs TRBV16 and TRBJ2-1; 7 bases are a match to TRBD2. The CDR3 extends over 17 amino acids. V was pared by 6 bases and J by 1 base, with 12 bases of the junction left unmatched. Germline V gene sequence: CDR1 KGHSY, CDR2 FQNENV. CDR3: CASSAGTKAPSYNEQFF. CDR3 DNA: TGTGCCAGCAGTGCCGGGACTAAAGCCCCGTCCTACAATGAGCAGTTCTTC.

The rearrangement joins TRBV7-6 to TRBJ2-7; 8 bases agree with TRBD2. With V trimmed by 5 bases and J by 5 bases, 5 bases remained unmatched. This CDR3 contains 13 residues. Germline CDR1 and CDR2: SGHVS and FNYEAQ. The CDR3 reads CASSPGLGDEQYF. The CDR3, as DNA: TGTGCCAGCAGCCCGGGACTAGGCGACGAGCAGTACTTC.

V and J are TRBV18 and TRBJ1-6, with TRBD1 identical over 10 bases. Losses at the gene ends were 3 bases for V and 13 bases for J; bases not matched to a gene: 6. Germline V gene sequence: CDR1 KGHSH, CDR2 LQKENI. There are 14 residues in the CDR3. As DNA, the CDR3 is TGTGCCAGCTCACCGCCGGGACAGGGGACGCCCCTCCACTTT. Protein product: CASSPPGQGTPLHF. The variable domain in full, completed from reference TRBV18 and TRBJ1-6, reads NAGVMQNPRHLVRRRGQEARLRCSPMKGHSHVYWYRQLPEEGLKFMVYLQKENIIDESGMPKERFSAEFPKEGPSILRIQQVVRGDSAAYFCASSPPGQGTPLHFGNGTRLTVT.

This rearrangement joins TRBV27 to TRBJ1-6, with a tentative D call TRBD1 (5 bases). The CDR3 runs to 17 residues. V was shortened by 1 base and J by 10 bases, with 20 bases between the two germline ends. Germline loops: CDR1 MNHEY, CDR2 SMNVEV (reference sequence). As DNA, the CDR3 is TGTGCCAGCAGTTTATTTTACGGAGACAGTGTAGAATCACCCCTCCACTTT. Protein sequence: CASSLFYGDSVESPLHF.